Each of the 14 T cell receptor beta chains below was sequenced from the same sample in a study of blood T cells in healthy people across ages. Sample-barcoded 5' priming and a J-beta primer mix drove a second PCR of about 6 to 12 cycles. TCRdb analysed the 5' RACE reads with MiXCR anew, one entry per CDR3 protein. The sample has some 1.4 million distinct CDR3 sequences; about 40% are singletons. The sample was blood. These receptors originate from a young woman in good health.

The CDR3 region has the DNA TGCAGTGCTTCTTGGGATCGTACGCAGTATTTT. This gives the protein CSASWDRTQYF. The chain joins TRBV20-1 to TRBJ2-3; no clear D. The CDR3 extends over 11 amino acids. The germline V and J ends were trimmed by 5 bases and 8 bases, with 11 bases remaining between them. The germline gives CDR1 DFQATT, CDR2 SNEGSKA (reference sequence).

The chain has TRBV12-3 or TRBV12-4 and TRBJ2-3, with 7 bases that match TRBD1. This CDR3 region has 14 residues. The V and J ends lost 6 bases and 4 bases, in that order; junction bases with no gene match: 7. The CDR3, as DNA: TGTGCCAGCAGCCGACAGGGTGTGGCAGATACGCAGTATTTT. Its protein is CASSRQGVADTQYF.

The rearrangement uses TRBV2 and TRBJ2-7; D is undetermined. The CDR3 runs 14 residues. Deletions cut 0 bases from V and 3 bases from J, with 9 bases between. CDR1 SNHLY and CDR2 FYNNEI come from the germline V gene. The CDR3 spells CASSEAWTYYEQYF. CDR3 DNA sequence: TGTGCCAGCAGTGAAGCATGGACCTACTACGAGCAGTACTTC.

This clonotype was counted between two and nine times. This chain links TRBV27 with TRBJ2-6; D gene unclear. Per germline, CDR1 MNHEY and CDR2 SMNVEV (reference sequence). Trimming stripped 4 bases from V and 5 bases from J, with 3 bases between. The CDR3 has 12 residues. The CDR3 bases are TGTGCCAGCAGTTCCAGGGCCAACGTCCTGACTTTC. It yields the protein CASSSRANVLTF.

V and J are TRBV20-1 and TRBJ2-1; D tentatively fits TRBD1 or TRBD2 (6 bases each). V was trimmed by 7 bases and J by 3 bases, leaving 10 bases between them. The CDR3 consists of 12 residues. Germline assignment: CDR1 DFQATT and CDR2 SNEGSKA (reference sequence). This CDR3 reads CSVGGFYNEQFF. The CDR3 DNA sequence: TGCAGTGTGGGGGGCTTCTACAATGAGCAGTTCTTC.

V and J are TRBV27 and TRBJ2-2; TRBD1 aligns across 8 bases. The germline V gene has CDR1 MNHEY and CDR2 SMNVEV (reference sequence). This CDR3 spans 15 amino acids. V shed 6 bases and J 4 bases; nucleotides not matched to a gene: 7. The CDR3 DNA sequence: TGTGCCAGCAGGCGCAGGGGGCTTAGCACCGGGGAGCTGTTTTTT. It yields the protein CASRRRGLSTGELFF.

This clonotype came up a few times. V usage is TRBV11-2 and J usage is TRBJ2-1, with 9 bases aligning to TRBD1. CDR1 is SGHAT and CDR2 is FQNNGV in the germline V gene. The CDR3 runs 15 residues. V shed 5 bases, J shed 3 bases, and the junction held 5 bases outside the gene matches. The CDR3 reads CASSRRQGGYNEQFF. The CDR3 DNA follows: TGTGCCAGCAGCAGACGACAGGGGGGCTACAATGAGCAGTTCTTC. The whole variable domain, remainder taken from reference TRBV11-2 and TRBJ2-1, is EAGVAQSPRYKIIEKRQSVAFWCNPISGHATLYWYQQILGQGPKLLIQFQNNGVVDDSQLPKDRFSAERLKGVDSTLKIQPAKLEDSAVYLCASSRRQGGYNEQFFGPGTRLTVL.

This chain links TRBV10-3 with TRBJ1-1; TRBD1 aligns across 9 bases. CDR1 is ENHRY, CDR2 SYGVKD, per germline. The CDR3 extends over 15 amino acids. V shed 3 bases, J shed 1 base, and the junction held 3 bases outside the gene matches. CDR3 nucleotides: TGTGCCATCAGTGACAAGGACAGGGGGAACACTGAAGCTTTCTTT. Amino acids: CAISDKDRGNTEAFF.

This clonotype was detected only a few times. This sequence joins TRBV12-3 or TRBV12-4 and TRBJ2-5, with 10 bases lining up with TRBD2. CDR3 length equals 15 residues. The V gene end was trimmed by 5 bases and the J gene end by 11 bases; junction bases not matched to a gene: 14. CDR3 DNA: TGTGCCAGCAGTCCTCTAACGGCTAGCGGGGGCGGGCAGTACTTC. Translating gives CASSPLTASGGGQYF.

The chain carries TRBV5-1 and TRBJ1-1; D is perhaps TRBD1 (6 bases). The CDR3 runs 18 residues. Trimming left V 6 bases short and J 0 bases short, with 24 bases between. Germline V lookup: CDR1 SGHRS, CDR2 YFSETQ. CDR3 bases: TGCGCCAGCACGGCGTTGGGGGGCCAGGGTTGGATGAACACTGAAGCTTTCTTT. Translated: CASTALGGQGWMNTEAFF.

For this clonotype: A much more abundant neighbour one base away suggests this may be a read error. V usage is TRBV2 and J usage is TRBJ2-1; 7 bases match TRBD2. The J call may not be correct, given that the DNA end is closer to TRBJ2-7. CDR3 size: 14 residues. In germline, CDR1 is SNHLY, CDR2 FYNNEI. The CDR3 DNA sequence: TGTGCCAGCAGTGCGAGCGGGAACTACAATGAGCAGTACTTC. It specifies CASSASGNYNEQYF.

This clonotype was seen a few times. The chain is built from TRBV6-6 and TRBJ2-1; D not resolved. Germline values: CDR1 MNHNY, CDR2 SVGAGI (reference sequence). This CDR3 has 14 residues. With 7 bases removed from V and 6 bases from J, the gap between germline ends came to 16 bases. The CDR3 loop reads CASTDLPSANEQFF. The CDR3 DNA reads TGTGCCAGCACCGACCTGCCCTCTGCCAATGAGCAGTTCTTC.

The genes are TRBV20-1 and TRBJ2-1, with a possible D match to TRBD2 (6 bases). The CDR3 totals 15 residues. Germline-derived CDR1 and CDR2 are DFQATT and SNEGSKA (reference sequence). With 2 bases removed from V and 3 bases from J, the gap between germline ends came to 14 bases. CDR3 nucleotide sequence: TGCAGTGCTAGATTAGCGGAAGGGGTCTACAATGAGCAGTTCTTC. Its protein is CSARLAEGVYNEQFF.

This clonotype was seen a few times. The CDR3 bases are TGTGCCAGCAGTTACGGACGGTATGGCTACACCTTC. This encodes CASSYGRYGYTF. V is TRBV6-2 or TRBV6-3 and J is TRBJ1-2; D gene unclear. Germline V CDR1 and CDR2: MNHEY, SVGEGT. V was clipped by 2 bases and J by 5 bases, with 6 bases between them. The CDR3 runs 12 residues.